These 6 T cell receptor beta chains came from one sample sequenced in a study of cytomegalovirus exposure and HLA in healthy donors. The method was immunoSEQ multiplex PCR; TCRdb's version includes in-frame clones alone and lacks a portion of them. The data show approximately 230,000 clones, roughly 90% seen once. Sequencing input: PBMCs. Every receptor here comes from a man aged 18 to 35 in good health and CMV-seropositive.

This clone appeared once. V and J are TRBV15 and TRBJ2-3; D not certain. Germline CDR1 reads LNHNV; CDR2 reads YYDKDF (reference sequence). The CDR3 covers 13 residues. Trimming took off 0 bases at V and 7 bases at J, with 8 bases between the two ends. CDR3 in amino acids: CATSRDNGNTQYF. CDR3 bases: TGTGCCACCAGCAGAGATAATGGGAATACGCAGTATTTT. The complete variable domain, with remaining parts taken from reference TRBV15 and TRBJ2-3, reads DAMVIQNPRYQVTQFGKPVTLSCSQTLNHNVMYWYQQKSSQAPKLLFHYYDKDFNNEADTPDNFQSRRPNTSFCFLDIRSPGLGDTAMYLCATSRDNGNTQYFGPGTRLTVL.

The J gene is TRBJ2-7, the V gene TRBV6-1; 12 bases fit TRBD2. This CDR3 is 15 amino acids long. Germline CDR1 reads MNHNS; CDR2 reads SASEGT. Unmatched junction bases numbered 4, after V lost 5 bases and J lost 2 bases. The CDR3 loop is CASSSRLAGAYEQYF. The CDR3 DNA reads TGTGCCAGCAGTTCTCGACTAGCGGGGGCCTACGAGCAGTACTTC.

The rearrangement joins TRBV18 to TRBJ2-7; D perhaps matches TRBD1 (6 bases). CDR1 is KGHSH, CDR2 LQKENI, per germline. This CDR3 contains 14 residues. V lost 6 bases, J lost 4 bases, and 16 bases lay in between. CDR3 sequence: CASSSRGMGYEQYF. The CDR3 bases are TGTGCCAGCTCCTCCAGGGGAATGGGTTACGAGCAGTACTTC.

The V and J genes are TRBV5-6 and TRBJ2-2; the D gene is possibly TRBD2 (6 bases). CDR3 length: 15 amino acids. The germline V and J ends were trimmed by 4 bases and 7 bases, with 17 bases remaining between them. CDR1 SGHDT and CDR2 YYEEEE come from the germline V gene. The CDR3 reads CASSLREMGHGELFF. The CDR3 DNA sequence: TGTGCCAGCAGCCTACGGGAGATGGGGCACGGGGAGCTGTTTTTT.

The DNA for the CDR3 is TGTGCCAGCAGCTTACCCGGGGCCAACGTCCTGACTTTC. Translated, it gives CASSLPGANVLTF. The chain links TRBV11-2 to TRBJ2-6, with D unresolved. V shed 2 bases and J shed 4 bases, with 3 bases lying between them. Germline values: CDR1 SGHAT, CDR2 FQNNGV. The CDR3 sequence is 13 residues long.

This clone was found a few times. The V gene is TRBV4-1, the J gene TRBJ1-4; TRBD1 aligns across 10 bases. V lost 2 bases and J lost 0; bases outside the gene matches: 9. CDR3 length: 19 amino acids. From germline, CDR1 is MGHRA and CDR2 YSYEKL. The CDR3 here is CASSQPRDRGYATNEKLFF. In nucleotides, the CDR3 is TGCGCCAGCAGCCAACCCCGGGACAGGGGTTATGCAACTAATGAAAAACTGTTTTTT.